This is a list of T cell receptor beta chains from one sample in a study of shared clonotypes between healthy human individuals. Generated by immunoSEQ multiplex PCR, the TCRdb table keeps only in-frame clones and is missing some. The sample lists 2 million to 2.5 million clones, 85% to 95% occurring once. Sequenced sample: naive CD4+ T cells from PBMCs. These receptor sequences come from a man aged 18 to 35 in good health. Some clones in this sample may be carry-over from other donors' samples. CDR3s include the opening cysteine and the closing phenylalanine or tryptophan. A D gene is named only where the DNA matches it firmly.

TRBV29-1	TRBJ1-1	NA	CSVGLGGATEAFF	TGCAGCGTCGGGCTGGGTGGAGCCACTGAAGCTTTCTTT
TRBV11-2	TRBJ2-3	NA	CASSWTAQDTQYF	TGTGCCAGCAGCTGGACAGCGCAAGATACGCAGTATTTT
TRBV28	TRBJ1-5	TRBD1	CASSTGVTQPQHF	TGTGCCAGCAGTACAGGGGTTACTCAGCCCCAGCATTTT
TRBV27	TRBJ2-1	NA	CASSSPGLVYNEQFF	TGTGCCAGCAGCTCACCGGGACTGGTTTACAATGAGCAGTTCTTC
TRBV5-1	TRBJ2-7	NA	CASSLAGTSYEQYF	TGCGCCAGCAGCTTGGCCGGGACATCCTACGAGCAGTACTTC
TRBV29-1	TRBJ1-1	TRBD1	CSAPGGTAFSEEAFF	TGCAGCGCACCTGGGGGGACAGCTTTTAGTGAGGAAGCTTTCTTT
TRBV28	TRBJ1-5	NA	CASSRPSQPQHF	TGTGCCAGCAGCCGCCCTTCCCAGCCCCAGCATTTT
TRBV19	TRBJ2-2	NA	CASSPHRGGKGTGELFF	TGTGCCAGTAGTCCCCATCGGGGCGGGAAAGGCACCGGGGAGCTGTTTTTT
TRBV7-8	TRBJ2-3	TRBD1	CASNPQGTSDTQYF	TGTGCCAGCAATCCACAGGGGACGTCAGATACGCAGTATTTT
TRBV29-1	TRBJ2-2	NA	CSVAGASEELFF	TGCAGCGTTGCGGGAGCTTCCGAGGAGCTGTTTTTT
TRBV7-9	TRBJ2-7	NA	CASSKNLISYEQYF	TGTGCCAGCAGCAAAAACTTGATTTCCTACGAGCAGTACTTC
TRBV28	TRBJ1-1	NA	CASSLRGLNTEAFF	TGTGCCAGCAGTTTACGGGGATTGAACACTGAAGCTTTCTTT
TRBV10-1	TRBJ2-5	TRBD2	CASSGVGTSGQETQYF	TGCGCCAGCAGTGGGGTCGGGACTAGCGGTCAAGAGACCCAGTACTTC
TRBV13	TRBJ1-2	NA	CASSQGPNYGYTF	TGTGCCAGCAGCCAAGGACCCAACTATGGCTACACCTTC
TRBV19	TRBJ1-5	NA	CASSKGGGYNQPQHF	TGTGCCAGTAGTAAGGGAGGGGGGTACAATCAGCCCCAGCATTTT
TRBV6-5	TRBJ1-2	TRBD1	CASSSGQEHYGYTF	TGTGCCAGCAGTTCCGGACAGGAACACTATGGCTACACCTTC
TRBV5-3	TRBJ2-7	TRBD2	CARSLGGTSATYEQYF	TGTGCCAGATCCCTAGGGGGGACTAGCGCTACCTACGAGCAGTACTTC
TRBV28	TRBJ1-4	NA	CASSLISTIRGEKLFF	TGTGCCAGCAGTTTAATTTCCACGATCAGGGGTGAAAAACTGTTTTTT
TRBV2	TRBJ2-7	TRBD2	CASSERGLAGAKQYF	TGTGCCAGCAGTGAAAGGGGACTAGCGGGAGCAAAGCAGTACTTC
TRBV2	TRBJ1-3	NA	CASSESGNTIYF	TGTGCCAGCAGTGAAAGTGGAAACACCATATATTTT
TRBV7-2	TRBJ2-2	NA	CASSLDLRDANTGELFF	TGTGCCAGCAGCTTAGACCTCCGGGACGCGAACACCGGGGAGCTGTTTTTT
TRBV19	TRBJ1-2	NA	CASSIRDGIFYGYTF	TGTGCCAGTAGTATAAGGGACGGAATTTTCTATGGCTACACCTTC
TRBV5-1	TRBJ2-2	NA	CASTLVRGDTGELFF	TGCGCCAGCACCTTAGTCCGAGGGGACACCGGGGAGCTGTTTTTT
TRBV2	TRBJ1-3	NA	CASRNPGIGNTIYF	TGTGCCAGCAGGAACCCAGGGATAGGAAACACCATATATTTT
TRBV18	TRBJ2-5	TRBD1	CASSPGQGGETQYF	TGTGCCAGCTCACCCGGACAGGGAGGAGAGACCCAGTACTTC
TRBV27	TRBJ1-2	NA	CASSLSGRRKNGYTF	TGTGCCAGCAGTTTATCGGGGCGGAGGAAGAATGGCTACACCTTC
TRBV28	TRBJ2-5	NA	CASSRTYPPETQYF	TGTGCCAGCAGTCGAACATATCCCCCAGAGACCCAGTACTTC
TRBV12-5	TRBJ2-1	TRBD1	CASAPTGGNEQFF	TGTGCTAGTGCCCCGACAGGGGGCAATGAGCAGTTCTTC
TRBV19	TRBJ2-2	NA	CASSIFTGELFF	TGTGCCAGTAGTATCTTCACCGGGGAGCTGTTTTTT